This TCR beta chain was captured in a study of cytomegalovirus exposure and HLA in healthy donors. Study information: T cells numbering about 200 million yielded more than 100 million unique TCR beta sequences in an earlier analysis. Overall study results and limits: Three CMV-associated chains were confirmed in vitro to be specific for CMV antigens. In a later analysis, HLA-associated TCR beta chains were more clonally expanded than equally common others.

Primers for the PCR totalled 60 Vbeta and 13 Jbeta. The repertoire was sequenced with immunoSEQ multiplex PCR; TCRdb's copy has only in-frame clones and lacks some. The sample carries roughly 180,000 clones, approximately 80% recorded once. On this clone itself: Its cognate antigen is unknown.

The germline V gene has CDR1 PRHDT and CDR2 FYEKMQ (reference sequence). V lost 4 bases and J lost 3; bases outside the gene matches: 9. This CDR3 contains 16 residues. The sample consisted of PBMCs. This TCR derives from a man younger than 45 in good health and CMV-seronegative. The chain is built from TRBV13 and TRBJ2-7; 10 bases agree with TRBD1. The CDR3 region is CASSSYGTGAFYEQYF. CDR3 bases: TGTGCCAGCAGCTCATACGGGACAGGGGCCTTCTACGAGCAGTACTTC.